Sequencing of this TCR beta chain was carried out in a study of blood T cells in healthy people across ages. For the second PCR, which ran for 7 to 11 cycles, a sample-barcoded 5' primer and a J-beta primer mix were used. TCRdb re-derived calls from the 5' RACE reads in MiXCR, one entry per CDR3 protein. The sample includes about 1.1 million distinct CDR3 sequences, 35% to 45% of them seen just once. This CDR3 spans 12 amino acids. V was pared by 5 bases and J by 4 bases, with 9 bases between. There are a few counts of this clonotype. This chain uses TRBV12-3 or TRBV12-4 with TRBJ2-7; D is unresolved. The sequencing input was blood. The TCR sequence derives from a man aged 18 to 30 in good health. CDR3 in DNA: TGTGCCAGCAGTCCCCAGCAGTACGAGCAGTACTTC. Protein product: CASSPQQYEQYF.